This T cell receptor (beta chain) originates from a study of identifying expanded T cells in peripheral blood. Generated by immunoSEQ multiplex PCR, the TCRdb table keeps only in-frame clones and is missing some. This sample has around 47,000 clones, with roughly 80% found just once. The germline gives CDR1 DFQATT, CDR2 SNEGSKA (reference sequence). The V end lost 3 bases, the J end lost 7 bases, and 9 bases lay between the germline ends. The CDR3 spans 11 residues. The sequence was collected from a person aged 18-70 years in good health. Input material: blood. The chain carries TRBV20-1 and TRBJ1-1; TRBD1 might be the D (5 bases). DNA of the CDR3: TGCAGTGCTAGTATCGGGGGTGAAGCTTTCTTT. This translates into CSASIGGEAFF.